These T cell receptor beta chains were read from a single sample in a study of T cell changes during pregnancy in multiple sclerosis. The protocol was immunoSEQ multiplex PCR, while the TCRdb copy is restricted to in-frame clones and leaves out a portion. The sample contains 18,000 or so clones, about 90% of which appear only once. Source: CD8+ T cells from peripheral blood mononuclear cells, taken in the third trimester of pregnancy. These receptors were taken from a female donor in good health, enrolled as a control in a pregnancy study. Each CDR3 is given with its conserved first and last residue. A D gene is named only where the DNA matches it firmly. The listing skips clone size in some rows; elsewhere it reads once, few, many or a size class.

cdr3_aa cdr3_nt d_call clone_size cdr3_length j_call v_call
CASSVGTHPYNEQFF TGTGCCAGCAGCGTCGGGACTCATCCCTACAATGAGCAGTTCTTC - - 15 TRBJ2-1 TRBV9
CASSLGPGVDYGYTF TGTGCCAGCAGCTTAGGCCCGGGAGTAGACTATGGCTACACCTTC - - 15 TRBJ1-2 TRBV7-9
CASSLNSGYTGELFF TGTGCCAGCAGCCTAAATAGCGGTTACACCGGGGAGCTGTTTTTT - - 15 TRBJ2-2 TRBV11-2
CASRLQGVAGDNEQFF TGTGCCAGCAGACTTCAGGGGGTAGCGGGGGACAATGAGCAGTTCTTC TRBD2 - 16 TRBJ2-1 TRBV28
CASSQLPGITEAFF TGTGCCAGCAGCCAACTGCCAGGGATTACTGAAGCTTTCTTT - - 14 TRBJ1-1 TRBV14
CASSHPTGGHGYTF TGTGCCAGCAGCCACCCCACAGGGGGCCATGGCTACACCTTC TRBD1 - 14 TRBJ1-2 TRBV5-6
CASSVDWAGPYEQYF TGTGCCAGCAGCGTAGATTGGGCGGGCCCCTACGAGCAGTACTTC - - 15 TRBJ2-7 TRBV9
CASSTLGQAISTDTQYF TGTGCCAGCAGCACCTTAGGACAGGCAATAAGCACAGATACGCAGTATTTT TRBD1 once 17 TRBJ2-3 TRBV9
CASSLGTGRFRGYTF TGCGCCAGCAGCTTGGGGACAGGGAGGTTCCGTGGCTACACCTTC TRBD1 - 15 TRBJ1-2 TRBV5-1
CASSLSGRGPDTQYF TGTGCCAGCAGCTTGAGCGGGAGAGGTCCAGATACGCAGTATTTT TRBD2 - 15 TRBJ2-3 TRBV7-3
CASALELNEQFF TGTGCCAGCGCATTAGAGCTAAATGAGCAGTTCTTC - - 12 TRBJ2-1 TRBV7-9
CSVRTGQGGNTQYF TGCAGCGTCAGAACGGGACAGGGGGGGAATACGCAGTATTTT TRBD1 - 14 TRBJ2-3 TRBV29-1
CASSPRTGTYEQYF TGTGCCAGCAGTCCCCGGACAGGGACCTACGAGCAGTACTTC TRBD1 - 14 TRBJ2-7 TRBV28
CASSYRGGREKLFF TGTGCCAGCAGTTACAGGGGTGGTCGGGAAAAACTGTTTTTT TRBD1 - 14 TRBJ1-4 TRBV28
CASSYRGADTQYF TGTGCCAGCAGCTACCGCGGGGCAGATACGCAGTATTTT - - 13 TRBJ2-3 TRBV7-6
CASSFGVDNEQYF TGTGCCAGCAGCTTCGGAGTGGACAACGAGCAGTACTTC - - 13 TRBJ2-7 TRBV7-2
CASSLAYTQYF TGTGCCAGCAGCCTGGCCTATACGCAGTATTTT - - 11 TRBJ2-3 TRBV7-9
CASSKAGLAGDHTGELFF TGTGCCAGCAGCAAAGCGGGACTAGCGGGAGACCACACCGGGGAGCTGTTTTTT - - 18 TRBJ2-2 TRBV21-1
CASSDSLGGDGELFF TGTGCCAGCAGTGACTCCCTCGGGGGGGACGGGGAGCTGTTTTTT TRBD2 - 15 TRBJ2-2 TRBV6-4
CASSASRDIPNYGYTF TGTGCCAGCAGCGCGTCCCGGGACATACCTAACTATGGCTACACCTTC - medium-sized 16 TRBJ1-2 TRBV7-9
CASSLSPSGRDEQFF TGTGCCAGCAGTTTATCTCCTAGCGGTCGGGATGAGCAGTTCTTC TRBD2 - 15 TRBJ2-1 TRBV27
CASSQFGNEQFF TGCGCCAGCAGCCAATTCGGGAATGAGCAGTTCTTC - - 12 TRBJ2-1 TRBV4-1
CASSFYRVLGNQPQHF TGTGCCAGCAGTTTTTACCGGGTCCTAGGCAATCAGCCCCAGCATTTT - - 16 TRBJ1-5 TRBV28
CASSQTGGEGGNTIYF TGTGCCAGCAGCCAAACAGGGGGTGAAGGTGGAAACACCATATATTTT TRBD1 - 16 TRBJ1-3 TRBV4-2
CSVRDRATETQYF TGCAGCGTCCGGGACAGGGCTACAGAGACCCAGTACTTC TRBD1 - 13 TRBJ2-5 TRBV29-1
CASSPGGVGEKLFF TGCGCCAGCTCACCAGGGGGCGTGGGTGAAAAACTGTTTTTT TRBD1 - 14 TRBJ1-4 TRBV4-1
CASTWGRGQPQHF TGTGCCAGCACCTGGGGAAGGGGTCAGCCCCAGCATTTT - - 13 TRBJ1-5 TRBV27
CASSAPGGSSYNEQFF TGTGCCAGCAGCGCCCCGGGGGGGAGCTCCTACAATGAGCAGTTCTTC TRBD2 - 16 TRBJ2-1 TRBV7-3
CASSDLPGQGPNTQYF TGTGCCAGCAGTGATCTTCCGGGACAGGGGCCAAATACGCAGTATTTT TRBD1 few 16 TRBJ2-3 TRBV6-4
CAISEELAGATDTQYF TGTGCCATCAGTGAGGAACTAGCGGGAGCCACAGATACGCAGTATTTT TRBD2 - 16 TRBJ2-3 TRBV10-3
CASRAGGNYGYTF TGCGCCAGCAGGGCGGGAGGGAACTATGGCTACACCTTC - - 13 TRBJ1-2 TRBV5-1
CASSLDSYSNQPQHF TGTGCCAGCAGCTTAGACAGTTATAGCAATCAGCCCCAGCATTTT - - 15 TRBJ1-5 TRBV7-6
CASRTLAGDYEQYF TGTGCCAGCAGGACACTAGCGGGGGACTACGAGCAGTACTTC TRBD2 - 14 TRBJ2-7 TRBV6-1
CASSQGQAWRTVYSPLHF TGTGCCAGCAGCCAAGGACAGGCGTGGCGTACCGTATATTCACCCCTCCACTTT TRBD1 - 18 TRBJ1-6 TRBV7-9
CASSFPRGTGANVLTF TGTGCCAGCAGCTTTCCCAGGGGGACCGGGGCCAACGTCCTGACTTTC TRBD1 many 16 TRBJ2-6 TRBV5-4
CASSLDLNTGELFF TGTGCCAGCAGCTTGGATCTAAACACCGGGGAGCTGTTTTTT - - 14 TRBJ2-2 TRBV5-4
CASSPGSGLNTEAFF TGCGCCAGCAGCCCCGGGTCAGGGTTGAACACTGAAGCTTTCTTT - - 15 TRBJ1-1 TRBV4-1
CASSSWAQKLFF TGTGCCAGCAGCTCCTGGGCGCAAAAACTGTTTTTT - medium-sized 12 TRBJ1-4 TRBV7-8
CASSPPGEREGGEQYF TGTGCCAGTAGTCCCCCAGGGGAACGGGAGGGTGGCGAGCAGTACTTC TRBD2 once 16 TRBJ2-7 TRBV19
CATSGGPGANVLTF TGTGCCACCAGCGGAGGGCCAGGGGCCAACGTCCTGACTTTC - - 14 TRBJ2-6 TRBV15
CASSVGQYSNQPQHF TGTGCCAGCAGTGTGGGACAGTATAGCAATCAGCCCCAGCATTTT TRBD1 - 15 TRBJ1-5 TRBV2
CASSLAGEFHEQYF TGTGCCAGCAGCTTAGCGGGAGAATTCCACGAGCAGTACTTC - - 14 TRBJ2-7 TRBV13
CATNPSGLDANTGELFF TGTGCCACCAACCCTAGCGGGTTAGACGCGAACACCGGGGAGCTGTTTTTT TRBD2 - 17 TRBJ2-2 TRBV15
CASRATGRPYNEQFF TGTGCCAGCAGAGCGACAGGGAGACCTTACAATGAGCAGTTCTTC TRBD1 - 15 TRBJ2-1 TRBV27
CASSPGNTEAFF TGTGCCAGCAGCCCCGGGAACACTGAAGCTTTCTTT - - 12 TRBJ1-1 TRBV5-5
CASSWGTNEEAFF TGTGCCAGCAGTTGGGGGACTAATGAGGAAGCTTTCTTT - once 13 TRBJ1-1 TRBV28
CASRAGNNQPQHF TGTGCCAGCAGGGCAGGAAATAATCAGCCCCAGCATTTT - - 13 TRBJ1-5 TRBV7-9
CASGGGAGGLDEQYF TGTGCCAGCGGAGGGGGAGCGGGGGGACTAGACGAGCAGTACTTC TRBD2 - 15 TRBJ2-7 TRBV2
CASSGRGTSYNSPLHF TGTGCCAGCAGCGGGAGAGGAACCTCCTATAATTCACCCCTCCACTTT - - 16 TRBJ1-6 TRBV7-8
CAISTGVTTDTQYF TGTGCCATCAGTACAGGGGTCACCACAGATACGCAGTATTTT TRBD1 - 14 TRBJ2-3 TRBV10-3
CASSFPSEVPYNEQFF TGTGCCAGCAGCTTCCCTAGCGAAGTACCCTACAATGAGCAGTTCTTC - - 16 TRBJ2-1 TRBV5-8
CASSADAGAYTDTQYF TGTGCCAGCAGCGCCGATGCGGGGGCGTATACAGATACGCAGTATTTT - - 16 TRBJ2-3 TRBV9
CATSSQADTGELFF TGTGCCACCAGCAGTCAGGCAGACACCGGGGAGCTGTTTTTT - few 14 TRBJ2-2 TRBV15
CASRGLASYEQYF TGTGCCAGCAGAGGACTAGCGTCCTACGAGCAGTACTTC TRBD2 - 13 TRBJ2-7 TRBV27